This TCR beta chain was recovered during a study of cytomegalovirus exposure and HLA in healthy donors. This CDR3 is 13 amino acids long. CDR1 is LNHDA and CDR2 is SQIVND in the germline V gene (reference sequence). V gave up 3 bases and J gave up 6 bases, with 11 bases separating them. It was with 60 Vbeta and 13 Jbeta primers that the PCR ran. Assay used: immunoSEQ multiplex PCR; TCRdb lists only in-frame clones, some missing. The sample has 150,000 to 200,000 clones, and its top ten clones hold 1% to 1.5%. This chain joins TRBV19 and TRBJ1-2, with no clear D. The receptor was isolated from a woman aged 55-69 years in good health and CMV-seronegative. Sequencing was done on a sample of PBMCs. The CDR3 region is CASSIGGEHGYTF. The CDR3 coding sequence is TGTGCCAGTAGTATCGGCGGAGAGCATGGCTACACCTTC.